This passage covers 9 T cell receptor beta chains from one sample sequenced in a study of memory CD4+ T cells and cytomegalovirus serostatus. The repertoire was sequenced with immunoSEQ multiplex PCR; TCRdb's copy has only in-frame clones and lacks some. The sample shows nearly 60,000 clones, roughly three quarters of them seen only once. Single viable CD3+CD4+CD8-CD45RO+ cells were sorted as the memory CD4+ T cells. Specimen: memory CD4+ T cells from blood. All receptors come from an adult in good health and CMV-seronegative.

The genes are TRBV18 and TRBJ2-5; 10 bases line up with TRBD1. With V trimmed by 6 bases and J by 7 bases, 5 bases remained unmatched. The V gene's germline CDR1 is KGHSH and CDR2 LQKENI. The CDR3 sequence is 13 residues long. The CDR3 coding sequence is TGTGCCAGCTCCGGGACAGGGGCGGCGACCCAGTACTTC. This translates into CASSGTGAATQYF.

CDR3 DNA: TGTGCCAGCAGCCAAGGCAGACACCACTATGGCTACACCTTC. This translates into CASSQGRHHYGYTF. This rearrangement joins TRBV14 to TRBJ1-2; D is undetermined. This CDR3 is built from 14 residues. Germline CDR1 SGHDN, CDR2 FVKESK. The V gene lost 1 base and the J gene lost 3 bases, with 9 bases spanning the gap.

The chain uses TRBV30 and TRBJ2-1; TRBD2 matches at 8 bases. This CDR3 region has 16 residues. CDR1 is GTSNPN and CDR2 is SVGIG in the germline V gene (reference sequence). J was trimmed by 3 bases and V by 4 bases; bases with no gene match: 11. This CDR3 is CAWIPLGLAGYNEQFF. The CDR3 DNA is TGTGCCTGGATCCCCTTGGGGCTAGCGGGCTACAATGAGCAGTTCTTC.

The chain links TRBV15 to TRBJ2-7; D gene unclear. V was pared by 0 bases and J by 2 bases, with 8 bases between. Germline V gives CDR1 LNHNV, CDR2 YYDKDF (reference sequence). This CDR3 has 14 amino acids. The CDR3: CATSRDHGPYEQYF. CDR3 sequence (DNA): TGTGCCACCAGCAGAGACCACGGCCCCTACGAGCAGTACTTC.

The chain uses TRBV7-2 and TRBJ1-1, with a weak D call TRBD1 (5 bases). V lost 5 bases to trimming and J lost 3 bases, with 13 bases between them. Germline CDR1 is SGHTA and CDR2 is FQGNSA. This CDR3 comprises 14 residues. As DNA, the CDR3 is TGTGCCAGCAGCCCAATGGTCAGGGACACTGAAGCTTTCTTT. Its protein product is CASSPMVRDTEAFF.

The V call is TRBV7-8, the J call TRBJ2-1, with 9 bases that match TRBD2. Germline CDR1 SGHVS, CDR2 FQNEAQ. This CDR3 spans 14 amino acids. The V gene end was trimmed by 5 bases and the J gene end by 3 bases; junction bases not matched to a gene: 2. The CDR3 loop is CASSRLADYNEQFF. CDR3 nucleotide sequence: TGTGCCAGCAGCCGACTAGCGGACTACAATGAGCAGTTCTTC.

V usage is TRBV6-9 and J usage is TRBJ1-2; 11 bases map to TRBD1. The V gene end was trimmed by 3 bases and the J gene end by 7 bases; junction bases not matched to a gene: 7. In germline, CDR1 is MNHGY, CDR2 SVAAGI. The CDR3 is 15 amino acids. The CDR3 DNA is TGTGCCAGCAGTTACTCGGACAGGGGGCTTGGTGGCTACACCTTC. It yields the protein CASSYSDRGLGGYTF.

The V gene is TRBV5-1, the J gene TRBJ2-1, with TRBD2 identical over 7 bases. There are 15 residues in the CDR3. J lost 3 bases, V lost 5 bases, and 8 bases had no gene match. From germline, CDR1 is SGHRS and CDR2 YFSETQ. CDR3 amino acids: CASRPLAGGYNEQFF. CDR3 DNA: TGCGCCAGCAGGCCTTTAGCGGGTGGCTACAATGAGCAGTTCTTC.

The rearrangement joins TRBV6-1 to TRBJ1-5, with D possibly being TRBD1 (5 bases). The CDR3 has 14 amino acids. The V gene's germline CDR1 is MNHNS and CDR2 SASEGT. V was pared by 4 bases and J by 4 bases, with 11 bases between. CDR3 bases: TGTGCCAGCAGTGCGACAGTCGGGAATCAGCCCCAGCATTTT. Encoded protein: CASSATVGNQPQHF.